These 8 T cell receptor beta chains were sequenced from one sample in a study of blood T cell repertoires in COVID-19. The table came from immunoSEQ multiplex PCR; TCRdb's copy has only in-frame clones and leaves some out. Here the sample spans about 69,000 clones, approximately 79% being singletons. The specimen sequenced was peripheral blood. These receptors came from a man between 60 and 75 years old with acute or convalescent COVID-19.

The chain employs TRBV7-6 and TRBJ1-4; 7 nucleotides align to TRBD1. In germline, CDR1 is SGHVS, CDR2 FNYEAQ. Germline trimming cut 6 bases from V and 3 bases from J; bases unmatched to any gene: 7. The CDR3 is made up of 15 amino acids. The DNA for the CDR3 is TGTGCCAGCAGACGGGATACAGGGGCTAATGAAAAACTGTTTTTT. Its translation is CASRRDTGANEKLFF. The full variable domain, rest sourced from reference TRBV7-6 and TRBJ1-4, is GAGVSQSPRYKVTKRGQDVALRCDPISGHVSLYWYRQALGQGPEFLTYFNYEAQQDKSGLPNDRFSAERPEGSISTLTIQRTEQRDSAMYRCASRRDTGANEKLFFGSGTQLSVL.

The chain couples TRBV10-3 to TRBJ1-2, with D perhaps TRBD1 (5 bases). The CDR3 covers 13 residues. The germline CDR1 and CDR2 sequences are ENHRY and SYGVKD. V lost 5 bases to trimming and J lost 6 bases, with 13 bases between them. The CDR3 sequence is CAISLLGVDGYTF. The CDR3 region has the DNA TGTGCCATCAGTCTATTAGGGGTCGATGGCTACACCTTC.

This clone was recorded at least ten times. The chain employs TRBV4-1 and TRBJ2-7; 7 nucleotides line up with TRBD1. The CDR3 extends over 14 amino acids. Germline CDR1 reads MGHRA; CDR2 reads YSYEKL. V gave up 5 bases and J gave up 5 bases; unmatched junction bases: 9. CDR3: CASSFPPGQHEQYF. In DNA, the CDR3 is TGCGCCAGCAGCTTTCCACCGGGACAGCACGAGCAGTACTTC.

The chain links TRBV3-1 (or the pseudogene TRBV3-2) to TRBJ1-1; perhaps TRBD1 as D (6 bases). The germline V and J ends were trimmed by 2 bases and 3 bases, with 16 bases remaining between them. In germline, CDR1 is LGHDT, CDR2 YNNKEL (reference sequence). The CDR3 extends over 16 amino acids. The CDR3: CASSQSGRGGYTEAFF. The CDR3 nucleotides read TGTGCCAGCAGCCAATCGGGCAGGGGTGGGTACACTGAAGCTTTCTTT.

This clone has just one count. In DNA, the CDR3 is TGTGCCAGCATCTCATGGGGGGTACAAGAGACCCAGTACTTC. Encoded protein: CASISWGVQETQYF. V usage is TRBV2 and J usage is TRBJ2-5, with a tentative D call TRBD2 (6 bases). The V end was cut by 7 bases, the J end by 2 bases, with 14 bases between. Germline CDR1 is SNHLY and CDR2 is FYNNEI. The CDR3 extends over 14 amino acids. The full variable domain, with the rest looked up from reference TRBV2 and TRBJ2-5, is EPEVTQTPSHQVTQMGQEVILRCVPISNHLYFYWYRQILGQKVEFLVSFYNNEISEKSEIFDDQFSVERPDGSNFTLKIRSTKLEDSAMYFCASISWGVQETQYFGPGTRLLVL.

The chain uses TRBV5-1 and TRBJ2-5; perhaps TRBD2 as D (6 bases). Per germline, CDR1 SGHRS and CDR2 YFSETQ. Trimming left V 2 bases short and J 3 bases short, with 14 bases between. This CDR3 contains 15 residues. The CDR3 coding sequence is TGCGCCAGCAGCTTTTCAGGGACTGGGGAAGAGACCCAGTACTTC. Its translation is CASSFSGTGEETQYF.

The chain recombines TRBV3-1 (or the pseudogene TRBV3-2) with TRBJ1-1, with D possibly being TRBD1 (6 bases). V was cut by 7 bases and J by 0 bases, with 15 bases left in between. CDR1 LGHDT and CDR2 YNNKEL come from the germline V gene (reference sequence). The CDR3 has 15 amino acids. This CDR3 reads CASNPTGSMNTEAFF. CDR3 sequence (DNA): TGTGCCAGCAACCCGACAGGCTCTATGAACACTGAAGCTTTCTTT.

This sequence joins TRBV27 and TRBJ1-2; D not certain. Looked up from germline, CDR1 is MNHEY and CDR2 is SMNVEV (reference sequence). The CDR3 runs 14 residues. Trimming removed 2 bases at V and 7 bases at J, with 14 bases between. This CDR3 reads CASSLMSGLTGYTF. CDR3 nucleotides: TGTGCCAGCAGTTTAATGTCCGGTTTAACTGGCTACACCTTC.